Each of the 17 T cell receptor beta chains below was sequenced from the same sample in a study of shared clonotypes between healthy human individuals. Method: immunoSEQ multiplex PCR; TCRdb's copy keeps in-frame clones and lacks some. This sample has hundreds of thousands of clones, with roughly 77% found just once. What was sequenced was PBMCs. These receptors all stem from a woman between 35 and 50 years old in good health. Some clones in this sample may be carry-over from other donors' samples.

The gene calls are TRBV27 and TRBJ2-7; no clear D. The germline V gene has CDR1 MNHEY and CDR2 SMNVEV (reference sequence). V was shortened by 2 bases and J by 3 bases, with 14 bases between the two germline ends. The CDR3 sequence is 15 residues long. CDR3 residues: CASSLRTTSLYEQYF. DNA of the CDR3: TGTGCCAGCAGTTTAAGGACGACTTCCCTCTACGAGCAGTACTTC.

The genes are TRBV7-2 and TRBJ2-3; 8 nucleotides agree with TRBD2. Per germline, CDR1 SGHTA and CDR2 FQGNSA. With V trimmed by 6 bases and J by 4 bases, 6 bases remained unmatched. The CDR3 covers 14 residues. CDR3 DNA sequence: TGTGCCAGCAGGGCGGGACTAGTGTCAGATACGCAGTATTTT. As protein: CASRAGLVSDTQYF.

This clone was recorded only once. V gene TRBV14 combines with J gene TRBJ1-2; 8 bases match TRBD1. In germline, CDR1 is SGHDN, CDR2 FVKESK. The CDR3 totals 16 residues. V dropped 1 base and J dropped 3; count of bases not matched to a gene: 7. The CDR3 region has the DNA TGTGCCAGCAGCCAAGGGGGTCCGGGACAGGACTATGGCTACACCTTC. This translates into CASSQGGPGQDYGYTF.

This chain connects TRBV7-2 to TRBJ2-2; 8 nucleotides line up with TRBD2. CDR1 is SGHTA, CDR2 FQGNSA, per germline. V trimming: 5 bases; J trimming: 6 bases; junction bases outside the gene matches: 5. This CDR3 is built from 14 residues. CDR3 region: CASSQGLAAGELFF. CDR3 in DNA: TGTGCCAGCAGCCAAGGACTAGCCGCCGGGGAGCTGTTTTTT.

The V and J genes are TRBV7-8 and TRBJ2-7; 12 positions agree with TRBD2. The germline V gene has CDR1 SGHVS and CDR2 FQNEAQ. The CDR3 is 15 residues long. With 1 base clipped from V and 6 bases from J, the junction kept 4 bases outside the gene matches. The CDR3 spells CASSLGTSGNREQYF. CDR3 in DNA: TGTGCCAGCAGCTTAGGGACTAGCGGGAATCGCGAGCAGTACTTC.

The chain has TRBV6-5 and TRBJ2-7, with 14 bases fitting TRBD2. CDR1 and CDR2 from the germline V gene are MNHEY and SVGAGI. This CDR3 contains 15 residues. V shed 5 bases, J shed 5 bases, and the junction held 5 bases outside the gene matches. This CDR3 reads CASSIPGLAGDEQYF. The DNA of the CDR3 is TGTGCCAGCAGTATACCGGGACTAGCGGGAGACGAGCAGTACTTC.

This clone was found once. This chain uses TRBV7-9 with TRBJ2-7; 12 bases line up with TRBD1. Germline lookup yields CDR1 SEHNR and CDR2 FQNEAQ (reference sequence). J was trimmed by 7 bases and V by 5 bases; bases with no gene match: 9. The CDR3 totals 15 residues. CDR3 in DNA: TGTGCCAGCAGCCATCCGGGACAGGGGGCTTGGGAGCAGTACTTC. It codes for CASSHPGQGAWEQYF.

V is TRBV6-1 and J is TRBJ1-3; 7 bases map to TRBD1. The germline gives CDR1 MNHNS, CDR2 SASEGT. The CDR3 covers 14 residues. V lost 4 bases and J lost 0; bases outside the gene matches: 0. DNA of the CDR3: TGTGCCAGCAGTGCAGGGGGCTCTGGAAACACCATATATTTT. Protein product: CASSAGGSGNTIYF.

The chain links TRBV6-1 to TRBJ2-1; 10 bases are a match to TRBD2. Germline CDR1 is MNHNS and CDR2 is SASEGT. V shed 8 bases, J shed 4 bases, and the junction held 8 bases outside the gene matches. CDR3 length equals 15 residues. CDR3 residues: CASVELAGSYNEQFF. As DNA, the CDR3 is TGTGCCAGCGTAGAACTAGCGGGATCTTACAATGAGCAGTTCTTC.

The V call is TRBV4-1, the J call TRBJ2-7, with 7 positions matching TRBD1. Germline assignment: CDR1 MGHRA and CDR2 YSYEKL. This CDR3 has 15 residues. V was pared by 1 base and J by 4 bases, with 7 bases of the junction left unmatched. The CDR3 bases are TGCGCCAGCAGCCAAGGGTGGCAGGGGGTTTACGAGCAGTACTTC. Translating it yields CASSQGWQGVYEQYF.

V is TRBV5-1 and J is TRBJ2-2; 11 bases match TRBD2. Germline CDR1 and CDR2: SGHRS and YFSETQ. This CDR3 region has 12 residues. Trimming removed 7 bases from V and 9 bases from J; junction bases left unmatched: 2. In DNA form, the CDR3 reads TGCGCCAGCGGGACTAGCGGACGGGAGCTGTTTTTT. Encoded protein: CASGTSGRELFF. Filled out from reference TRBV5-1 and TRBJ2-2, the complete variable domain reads KAGVTQTPRYLIKTRGQQVTLSCSPISGHRSVSWYQQTPGQGLQFLFEYFSETQRNKGNFPGRFSGRQFSNSRSEMNVSTLELGDSALYLCASGTSGRELFFGEGSRLTVL.

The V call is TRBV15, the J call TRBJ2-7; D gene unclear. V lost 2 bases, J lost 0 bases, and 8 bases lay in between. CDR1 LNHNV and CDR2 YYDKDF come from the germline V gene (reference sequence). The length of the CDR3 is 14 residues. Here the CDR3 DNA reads TGTGCCACCAGCAGAATGGGTAGCTCCTACGAGCAGTACTTC. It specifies CATSRMGSSYEQYF.

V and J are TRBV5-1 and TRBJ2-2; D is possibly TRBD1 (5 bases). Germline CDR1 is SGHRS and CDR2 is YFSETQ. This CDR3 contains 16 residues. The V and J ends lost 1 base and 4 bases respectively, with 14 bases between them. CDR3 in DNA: TGCGCCAGCAGCTTGAACCAGGGCGCCGGCACCGGGGAGCTGTTTTTT. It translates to CASSLNQGAGTGELFF. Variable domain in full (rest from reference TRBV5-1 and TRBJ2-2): KAGVTQTPRYLIKTRGQQVTLSCSPISGHRSVSWYQQTPGQGLQFLFEYFSETQRNKGNFPGRFSGRQFSNSRSEMNVSTLELGDSALYLCASSLNQGAGTGELFFGEGSRLTVL.

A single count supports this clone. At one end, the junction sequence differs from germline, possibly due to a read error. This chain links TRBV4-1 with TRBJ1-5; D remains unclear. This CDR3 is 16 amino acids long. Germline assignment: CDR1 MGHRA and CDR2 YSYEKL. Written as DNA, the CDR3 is TGCGCCAGCAGCCAAGAACCCCTGGGCAGCAATCAGCTCCAGCATTTT. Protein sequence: CASSQEPLGSNQLQHF.

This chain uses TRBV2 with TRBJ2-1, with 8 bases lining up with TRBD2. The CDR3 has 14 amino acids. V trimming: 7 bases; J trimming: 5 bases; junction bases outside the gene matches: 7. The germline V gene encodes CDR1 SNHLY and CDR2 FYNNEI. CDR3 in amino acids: CASTPGTRNNEQFF. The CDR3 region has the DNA TGTGCCAGCACCCCCGGGACTAGGAACAATGAGCAGTTCTTC.

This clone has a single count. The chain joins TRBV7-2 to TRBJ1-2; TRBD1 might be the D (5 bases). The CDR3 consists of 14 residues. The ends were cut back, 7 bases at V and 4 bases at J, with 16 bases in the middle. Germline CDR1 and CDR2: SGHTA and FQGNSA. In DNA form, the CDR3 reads TGTGCCAGCATCCCGGGGGTATTTCCCTATGGCTACACCTTC. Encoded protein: CASIPGVFPYGYTF. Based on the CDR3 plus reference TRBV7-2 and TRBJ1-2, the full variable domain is GAGVSQSPSNKVTEKGKDVELRCDPISGHTALYWYRQSLGQGLEFLIYFQGNSAPDKSGLPSDRFSAERTGGSVSTLTIQRTQQEDSAVYLCASIPGVFPYGYTFGSGTRLTVV.

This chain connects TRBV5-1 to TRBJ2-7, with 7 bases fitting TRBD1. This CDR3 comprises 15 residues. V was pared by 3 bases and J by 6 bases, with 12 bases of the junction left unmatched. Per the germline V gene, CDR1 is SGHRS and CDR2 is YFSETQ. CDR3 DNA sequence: TGCGCCAGCAGCTCTGGAACAGGGGCTCGTGGCGAGCAGTACTTC. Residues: CASSSGTGARGEQYF.